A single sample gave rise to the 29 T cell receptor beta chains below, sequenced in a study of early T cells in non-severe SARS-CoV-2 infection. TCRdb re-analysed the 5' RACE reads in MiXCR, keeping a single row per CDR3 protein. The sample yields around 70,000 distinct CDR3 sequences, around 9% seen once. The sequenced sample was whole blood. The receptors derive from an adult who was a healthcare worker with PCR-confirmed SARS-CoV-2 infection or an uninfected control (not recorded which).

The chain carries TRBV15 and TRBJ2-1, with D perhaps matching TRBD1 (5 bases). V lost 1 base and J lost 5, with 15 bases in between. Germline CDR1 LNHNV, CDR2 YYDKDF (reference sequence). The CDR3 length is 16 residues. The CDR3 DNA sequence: TGTGCCACCAGCAGAGTAGGAGACAGCCTCCACAATGAGCAGTTCTTC. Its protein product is CATSRVGDSLHNEQFF.

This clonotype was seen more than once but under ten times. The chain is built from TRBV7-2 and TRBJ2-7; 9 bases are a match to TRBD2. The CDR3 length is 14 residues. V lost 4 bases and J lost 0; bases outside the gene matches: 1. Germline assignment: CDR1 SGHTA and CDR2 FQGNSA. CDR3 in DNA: TGTGCCAGCAGCTCTAGCGGGAACTCCTACGAGCAGTACTTC. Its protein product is CASSSSGNSYEQYF.

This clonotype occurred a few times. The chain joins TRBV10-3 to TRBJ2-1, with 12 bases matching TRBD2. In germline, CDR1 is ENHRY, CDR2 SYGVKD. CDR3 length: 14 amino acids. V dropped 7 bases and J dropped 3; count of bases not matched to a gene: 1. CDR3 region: CAIKTSGGYNEQFF. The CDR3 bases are TGTGCCATCAAGACTAGCGGGGGCTACAATGAGCAGTTCTTC.

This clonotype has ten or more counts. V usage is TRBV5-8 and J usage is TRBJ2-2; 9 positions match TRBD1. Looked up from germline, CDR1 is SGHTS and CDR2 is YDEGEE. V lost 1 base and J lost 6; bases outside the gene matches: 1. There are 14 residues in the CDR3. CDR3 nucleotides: TGTGCCAGCAGCTTGCACAGGGGGCCCGGGGAGCTGTTTTTT. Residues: CASSLHRGPGELFF.

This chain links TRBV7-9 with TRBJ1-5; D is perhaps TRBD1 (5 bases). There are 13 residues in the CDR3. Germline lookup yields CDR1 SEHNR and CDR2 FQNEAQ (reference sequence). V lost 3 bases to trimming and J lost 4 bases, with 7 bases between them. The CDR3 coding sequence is TGTGCCAGCAGCTTTGAGGGGAATCAGCCCCAGCATTTT. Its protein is CASSFEGNQPQHF.

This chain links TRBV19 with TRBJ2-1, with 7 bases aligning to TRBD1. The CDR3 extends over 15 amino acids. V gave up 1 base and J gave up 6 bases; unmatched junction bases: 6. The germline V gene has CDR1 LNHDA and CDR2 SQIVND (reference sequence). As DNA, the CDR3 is TGTGCCAGTAGTATAGTAACAGGGGATCGCAATGAGCAGTTCTTC. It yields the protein CASSIVTGDRNEQFF. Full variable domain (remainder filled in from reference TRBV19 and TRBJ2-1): DGGITQSPKYLFRKEGQNVTLSCEQNLNHDAMYWYRQDPGQGLRLIYYSQIVNDFQKGDIAEGYSVSREKKESFPLTVTSAQKNPTAFYLCASSIVTGDRNEQFFGPGTRLTVL.

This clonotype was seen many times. In DNA form, the CDR3 reads TGTGCCAGCTTCGTCGGCAATCAGCCCCAGCATTTT. It yields the protein CASFVGNQPQHF. The chain is built from TRBV12-3 or TRBV12-4 and TRBJ1-5; D uncertain. This CDR3 has 12 residues. Trimming shortened V by 8 bases and J by 2 bases, and 7 bases separated the two germline ends.

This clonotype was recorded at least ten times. For the CDR3, the DNA is TGTGCCAGCAGTCGGGGCGCGGGGCCTAATTCACCCCTCCACTTT. Translating gives CASSRGAGPNSPLHF. The rearrangement uses TRBV6-5 and TRBJ1-6; D is possibly TRBD1 (5 bases). Germline V gene sequence: CDR1 MNHEY, CDR2 SVGAGI. The CDR3 extends over 15 amino acids. V was cut by 5 bases and J by 6 bases, with 14 bases left in between.

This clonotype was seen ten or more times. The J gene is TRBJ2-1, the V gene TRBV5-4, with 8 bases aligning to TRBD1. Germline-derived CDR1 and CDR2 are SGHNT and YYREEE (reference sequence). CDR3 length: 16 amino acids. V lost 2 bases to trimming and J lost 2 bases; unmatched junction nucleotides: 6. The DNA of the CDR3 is TGTGCCAGCAGCTTACGACAGGGGTATCCCTACAATGAGCAGTTCTTC. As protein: CASSLRQGYPYNEQFF. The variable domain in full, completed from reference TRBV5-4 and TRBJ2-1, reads ETGVTQSPTHLIKTRGQQVTLRCSSQSGHNTVSWYQQALGQGPQFIFQYYREEENGRGNFPPRFSGLQFPNYSSELNVNALELDDSALYLCASSLRQGYPYNEQFFGPGTRLTVL.

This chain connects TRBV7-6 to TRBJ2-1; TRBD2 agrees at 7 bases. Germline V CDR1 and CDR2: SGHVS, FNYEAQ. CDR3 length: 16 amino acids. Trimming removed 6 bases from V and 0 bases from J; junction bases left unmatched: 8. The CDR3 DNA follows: TGTGCCAGCAGTTTTACTAGCGACAACTCCTACAATGAGCAGTTCTTC. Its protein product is CASSFTSDNSYNEQFF.

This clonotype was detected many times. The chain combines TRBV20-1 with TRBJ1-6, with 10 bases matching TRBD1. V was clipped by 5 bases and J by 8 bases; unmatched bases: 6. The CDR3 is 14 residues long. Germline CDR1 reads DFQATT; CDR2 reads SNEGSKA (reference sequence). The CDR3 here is CSAHRQGAYSPLHF. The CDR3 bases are TGCAGTGCTCACCGACAGGGGGCATATTCACCCCTCCACTTT.

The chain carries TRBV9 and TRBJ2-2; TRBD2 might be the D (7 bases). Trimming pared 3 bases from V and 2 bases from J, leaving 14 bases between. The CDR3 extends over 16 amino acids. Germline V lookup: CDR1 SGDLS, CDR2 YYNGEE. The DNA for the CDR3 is TGTGCCAGCAGCGCCCCGGGGGGCGGAAACACCGGGGAGCTGTTTTTT. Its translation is CASSAPGGGNTGELFF.

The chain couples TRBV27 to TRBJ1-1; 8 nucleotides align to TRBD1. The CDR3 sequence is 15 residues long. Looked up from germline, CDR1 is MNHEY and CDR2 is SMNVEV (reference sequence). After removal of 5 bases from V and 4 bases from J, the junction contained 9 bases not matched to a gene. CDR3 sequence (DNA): TGTGCCAGCAGTCCCCCGGACAGGGTAAGCACTGAAGCTTTCTTT. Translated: CASSPPDRVSTEAFF.

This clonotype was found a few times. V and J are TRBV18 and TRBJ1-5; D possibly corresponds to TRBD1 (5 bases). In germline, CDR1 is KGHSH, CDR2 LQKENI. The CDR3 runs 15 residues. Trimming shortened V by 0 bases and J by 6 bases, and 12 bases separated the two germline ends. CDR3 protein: CASSPPRAQAQPQHF. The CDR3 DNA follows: TGTGCCAGCTCACCACCCAGGGCGCAGGCTCAGCCCCAGCATTTT.

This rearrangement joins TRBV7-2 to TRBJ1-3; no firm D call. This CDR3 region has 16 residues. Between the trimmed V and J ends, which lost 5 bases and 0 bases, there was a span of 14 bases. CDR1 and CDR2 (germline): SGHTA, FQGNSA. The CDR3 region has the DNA TGTGCCAGCAGCCCGCAGACTCCCAACTCTGGAAACACCATATATTTT. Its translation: CASSPQTPNSGNTIYF.

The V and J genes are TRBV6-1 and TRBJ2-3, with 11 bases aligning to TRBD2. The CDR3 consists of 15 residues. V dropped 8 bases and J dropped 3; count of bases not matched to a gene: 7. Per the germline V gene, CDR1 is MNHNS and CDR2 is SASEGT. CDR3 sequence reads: CASDYLAGGTDTQYF. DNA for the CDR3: TGTGCCAGCGATTACTTAGCGGGAGGGACAGATACGCAGTATTTT.

This chain's CDR3 is CASSRVESGDTDTQYF. The DNA for the CDR3 is TGTGCCAGCAGCCGAGTGGAGAGCGGTGACACAGATACGCAGTATTTT. The chain joins TRBV28 to TRBJ2-3, with D perhaps TRBD2 (5 bases). The germline V gene encodes CDR1 MDHEN and CDR2 SYDVKM. V was pared by 6 bases and J by 2 bases, with 18 bases between. The CDR3 extends over 16 amino acids.

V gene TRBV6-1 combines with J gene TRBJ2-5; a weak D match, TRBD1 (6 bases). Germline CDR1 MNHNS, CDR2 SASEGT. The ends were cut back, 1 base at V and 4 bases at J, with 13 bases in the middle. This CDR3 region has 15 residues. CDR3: CASSEVEQGVETQYF. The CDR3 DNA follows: TGTGCCAGCAGTGAAGTTGAACAGGGAGTAGAGACCCAGTACTTC.

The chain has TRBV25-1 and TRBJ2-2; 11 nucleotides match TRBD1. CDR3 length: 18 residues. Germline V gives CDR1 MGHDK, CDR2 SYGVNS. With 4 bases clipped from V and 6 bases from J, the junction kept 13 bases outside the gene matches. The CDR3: CASSAGGGQGAKAGELFF. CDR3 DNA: TGTGCCAGCAGTGCGGGTGGAGGACAGGGGGCAAAGGCCGGGGAGCTGTTTTTT. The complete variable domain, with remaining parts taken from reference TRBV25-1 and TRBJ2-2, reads EADIYQTPRYLVIGTGKKITLECSQTMGHDKMYWYQQDPGMELHLIHYSYGVNSTEKGDLSSESTVSRIRTEHFPLTLESARPSHTSQYLCASSAGGGQGAKAGELFFGEGSRLTVL.

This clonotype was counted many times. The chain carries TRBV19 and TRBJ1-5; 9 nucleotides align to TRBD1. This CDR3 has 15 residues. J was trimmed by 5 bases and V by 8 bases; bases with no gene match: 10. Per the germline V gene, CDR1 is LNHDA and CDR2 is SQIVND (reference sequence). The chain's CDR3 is CASGKRDREDQPQHF. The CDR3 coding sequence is TGTGCCAGTGGAAAACGGGACAGGGAGGATCAGCCCCAGCATTTT.

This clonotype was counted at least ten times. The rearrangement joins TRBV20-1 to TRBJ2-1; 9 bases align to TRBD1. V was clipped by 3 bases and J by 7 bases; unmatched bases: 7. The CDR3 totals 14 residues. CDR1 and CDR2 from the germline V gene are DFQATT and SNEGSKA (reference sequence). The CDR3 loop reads CSARGDRESNEQFF. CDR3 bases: TGCAGTGCTAGGGGGGACAGGGAATCGAATGAGCAGTTCTTC.

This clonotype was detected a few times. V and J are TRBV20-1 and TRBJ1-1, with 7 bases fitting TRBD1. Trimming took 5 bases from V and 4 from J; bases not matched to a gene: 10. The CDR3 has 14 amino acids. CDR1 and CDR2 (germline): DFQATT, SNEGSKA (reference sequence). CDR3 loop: CSAFPRQGGTEAFF. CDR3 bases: TGCAGTGCTTTCCCCCGGCAGGGGGGCACTGAAGCTTTCTTT.

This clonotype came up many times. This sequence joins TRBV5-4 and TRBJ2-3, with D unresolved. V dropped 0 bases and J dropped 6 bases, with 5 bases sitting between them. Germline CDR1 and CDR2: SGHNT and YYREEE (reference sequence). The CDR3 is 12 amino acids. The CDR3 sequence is CASSLGADTQYF. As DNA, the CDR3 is TGTGCCAGCAGCTTGGGCGCCGATACGCAGTATTTT.

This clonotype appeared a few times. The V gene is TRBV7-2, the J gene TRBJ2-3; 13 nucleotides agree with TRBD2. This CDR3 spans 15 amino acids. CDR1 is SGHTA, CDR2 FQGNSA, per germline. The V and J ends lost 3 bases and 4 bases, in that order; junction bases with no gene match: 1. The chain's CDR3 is CASSFGLAGADTQYF. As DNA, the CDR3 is TGTGCCAGCAGCTTTGGACTAGCGGGAGCAGATACGCAGTATTTT.

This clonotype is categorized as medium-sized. CDR3 in amino acids: CASSLSRDGQNEQFF. CDR3 DNA sequence: TGTGCCAGCAGTTTGAGTCGGGACGGACAAAATGAGCAGTTCTTC. The J gene is TRBJ2-1, the V gene TRBV12-3 or TRBV12-4; D may be TRBD1 or TRBD2 (5 bases each). CDR3 length: 15 amino acids. V was cut by 3 bases and J by 7 bases, with 16 bases left in between.

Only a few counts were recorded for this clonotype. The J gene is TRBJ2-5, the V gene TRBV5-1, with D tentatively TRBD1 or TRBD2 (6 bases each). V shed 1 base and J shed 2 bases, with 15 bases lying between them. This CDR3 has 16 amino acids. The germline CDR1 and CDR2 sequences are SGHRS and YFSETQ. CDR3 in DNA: TGCGCCAGCAGCTTGCGGGGGCCTCCCAGGCAAGAGACCCAGTACTTC. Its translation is CASSLRGPPRQETQYF.

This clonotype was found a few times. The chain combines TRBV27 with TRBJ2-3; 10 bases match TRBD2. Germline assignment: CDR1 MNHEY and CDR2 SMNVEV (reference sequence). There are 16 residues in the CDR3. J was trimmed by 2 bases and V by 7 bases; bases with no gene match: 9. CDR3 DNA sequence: TGTGCCAGCACCCAGAGGACTAGCGGACTCACAGATACGCAGTATTTT. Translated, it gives CASTQRTSGLTDTQYF.

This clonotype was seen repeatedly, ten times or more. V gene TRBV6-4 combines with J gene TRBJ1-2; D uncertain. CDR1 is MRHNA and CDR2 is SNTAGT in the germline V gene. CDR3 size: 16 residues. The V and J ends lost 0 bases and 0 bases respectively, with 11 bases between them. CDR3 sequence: CASSDSGTDPNYGYTF. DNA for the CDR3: TGTGCCAGCAGTGACTCCGGAACAGACCCTAACTATGGCTACACCTTC.

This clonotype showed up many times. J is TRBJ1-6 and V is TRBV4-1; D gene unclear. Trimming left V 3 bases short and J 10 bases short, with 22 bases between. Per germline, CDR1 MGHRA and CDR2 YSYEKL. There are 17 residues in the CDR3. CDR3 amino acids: CASSHGSRVIFRSPLHF. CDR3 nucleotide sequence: TGCGCCAGCAGCCACGGATCGAGGGTTATTTTTAGATCACCCCTCCACTTT.